The clone carrying this TCR beta chain appeared once. These data are taken from a study of shared clonotypes between healthy human individuals. Across the whole study: In total, the donors were two women and three men aged 18 to 49.

PCR replicates from unsorted PBMC used roughly 310 ng DNA, and this amount was around 28,000 T cell genomes. Data came from immunoSEQ multiplex PCR; TCRdb stores just in-frame clones and leaves some out. This sample has around 95,000 clones, with around half found just once. CDR1 is SGDLS and CDR2 is YYNGEE in the germline V gene. CDR3 length: 15 amino acids. When samples were unsorted, tens of millions of PBMCs were used for genomic DNA. This sequence originates from a woman in her forties in good health. Some clones in this sample may be carry-over from other donors' samples. J is TRBJ2-5 and V is TRBV9; no clear D gene. The DNA end lines up better with TRBJ2-7; the J call may be wrong. Sequencing input: PBMCs. CDR3 sequence (DNA): TGTGCCAGCAGCGTAGCGGTCGAGAGCTCCTACGAGCAGTACTTC. As protein: CASSVAVESSYEQYF.